This T cell receptor (beta chain) was sequenced in a study of OX40 agonist ivuxolimab in advanced cancers. Turning to the study itself: Three patients had partial responses: one hepatocellular carcinoma, two cutaneous melanoma.

After removal of 0 bases from V and 3 bases from J, the junction contained 9 bases not matched to a gene. The CDR3 is made up of 18 amino acids. Germline CDR1 reads LNHDA; CDR2 reads SQIVND (reference sequence). Assay: immunoSEQ multiplex PCR; the TCRdb copy retains only in-frame clones and omits some. The table shows about 71,000 clones, with 90% to 95% occurring only once. About this clone itself: The antigen remains unidentified.

General observations from the study: Clonal expansion from baseline to week 6 occurred in both CD4+ and CD8+ T cells. The mean number of expanded clones was higher in CD8+ T cells than in CD4+.

The rearrangement uses TRBV19 and TRBJ2-3; 10 nucleotides match TRBD2. The sequenced sample was CD4+ or CD8+ T cells sorted from blood, obtained in a trial of the OX40 agonist ivuxolimab. The sequence came from an adult with an advanced solid tumor such as melanoma, head and neck, liver or kidney cancer. DNA for the CDR3: TGTGCCAGTAGTATAGATCCATCTAGCGGGAGAGCGACAGATACGCAGTATTTT. Protein: CASSIDPSSGRATDTQYF.